This entry lists 29 T cell receptor beta chains sequenced from one sample in a study of T cell changes during pregnancy in multiple sclerosis. Clones were read by immunoSEQ multiplex PCR, and TCRdb kept only the in-frame ones, dropping some. The sample holds 50,000 to 65,000 clones; over 75% are singletons and the top ten take about 1.7%. The specimen comprised peripheral blood, sampled after pregnancy. Source of these receptors: a female donor with multiple sclerosis, enrolled in a pregnancy study.

The chain recombines TRBV6-6 with TRBJ2-5, with 11 bases matching TRBD2. V dropped 6 bases and J dropped 5; count of bases not matched to a gene: 8. This CDR3 is built from 15 residues. The germline V gene encodes CDR1 MNHNY and CDR2 SVGAGI (reference sequence). The CDR3 spells CASSDSGGAGETQYF. DNA for the CDR3: TGTGCCAGCAGCGATAGCGGGGGGGCCGGGGAGACCCAGTACTTC.

CDR3 sequence (DNA): TGTGCCAGCAGCCCCATTAAACAGGGTACCAACTATGGCTACACCTTC. Its protein product is CASSPIKQGTNYGYTF. J is TRBJ1-2 and V is TRBV11-2, with D perhaps matching TRBD1 (6 bases). CDR1 SGHAT and CDR2 FQNNGV come from the germline V gene. The CDR3 length is 16 residues. The V and J ends lost 5 bases and 2 bases respectively, with 18 bases between them.

This clone was recorded once. The CDR3 coding sequence is TGTGCCAGCCCCCAGGGGGCCCAAGGGGCTGAAGCTTTCTTT. Amino acids: CASPQGAQGAEAFF. V and J are TRBV21-1 and TRBJ1-1; the DNA was not compared with TRBD1, the D call given in the table. TRBV21-1 is labeled a pseudogene. The CDR3 consists of 14 residues.

The chain links TRBV2 to TRBJ1-5, with 10 bases matching TRBD1. Trimming cost V 7 bases and J 4 bases; bases outside gene matches: 1. CDR1 and CDR2 (germline): SNHLY, FYNNEI. CDR3 length: 13 amino acids. The CDR3 here is CASKGQGNQPQHF. The CDR3, as DNA: TGTGCCAGCAAGGGACAGGGGAATCAGCCCCAGCATTTT.

The gene calls are TRBV18 and TRBJ1-2; TRBD1 matches at 9 bases. Germline lookup yields CDR1 KGHSH and CDR2 LQKENI. V was clipped by 3 bases and J by 5 bases; unmatched bases: 7. This CDR3 has 15 amino acids. The CDR3 here is CASSPAPGTGYGYTF. DNA for the CDR3: TGTGCCAGCTCACCGGCCCCCGGGACAGGGTATGGCTACACCTTC.

This clone was seen only once. The rearrangement links TRBV5-1 to TRBJ1-1, with TRBD1 as a possible D gene (5 bases). The V end was cut by 4 bases, the J end by 4 bases, with 14 bases between. Per germline, CDR1 SGHRS and CDR2 YFSETQ. The CDR3 totals 14 residues. This chain's CDR3 is CASSPPQGGTEAFF. In DNA form, the CDR3 reads TGCGCCAGCAGCCCCCCTCAGGGAGGCACTGAAGCTTTCTTT.

The chain is built from TRBV7-9 and TRBJ2-7; 8 bases are shared with TRBD2. V gave up 5 bases and J gave up 2 bases; unmatched junction bases: 8. Germline V gene sequence: CDR1 SEHNR, CDR2 FQNEAQ (reference sequence). CDR3 length equals 15 residues. This CDR3 reads CASSPPGGAPYEQYF. DNA for the CDR3: TGTGCCAGCAGCCCCCCGGGGGGGGCACCCTACGAGCAGTACTTC.

This clone appeared once. The chain uses TRBV9 and TRBJ2-3, with D possibly being TRBD1 (5 bases). Germline lookup yields CDR1 SGDLS and CDR2 YYNGEE. Deletions cut 0 bases from V and 6 bases from J, with 11 bases between. This CDR3 has 14 amino acids. The CDR3 sequence is CASSVDAQEDTQYF. The CDR3 nucleotides are TGTGCCAGCAGCGTAGACGCACAGGAGGATACGCAGTATTTT.

The chain couples TRBV4-3 to TRBJ2-3, with TRBD2 matching 14 bases. The CDR3 length is 21 residues. From germline, CDR1 is LGHNA and CDR2 YSLEER. The ends lost 0 bases at V and 2 bases at J; junction bases unmatched: 13. This CDR3 is CASSQDITRGTSGGVTDTQYF. In DNA form, the CDR3 reads TGCGCCAGCAGCCAAGATATCACGCGGGGGACTAGCGGGGGTGTCACAGATACGCAGTATTTT.

This chain links TRBV15 with TRBJ1-2; 7 nucleotides agree with TRBD1. Germline-derived CDR1 and CDR2 are LNHNV and YYDKDF (reference sequence). The CDR3 has 16 residues. V shed 2 bases, J shed 2 bases, and the junction held 8 bases outside the gene matches. CDR3 protein: CATSRLDRRLNYGYTF. The CDR3 nucleotides are TGTGCCACCAGCAGATTGGACAGGCGACTAAACTATGGCTACACCTTC.

The V call is TRBV5-1, the J call TRBJ2-3; D uncertain. This CDR3 has 12 amino acids. Germline CDR1 reads SGHRS; CDR2 reads YFSETQ. Trimming left V 1 base short and J 4 bases short, with 4 bases between. CDR3 sequence reads: CASSLSADTQYF. The CDR3 DNA sequence: TGCGCCAGCAGCTTGAGCGCAGATACGCAGTATTTT.

J is TRBJ2-5 and V is TRBV4-3, with 12 bases fitting TRBD2. Germline V gene lookup returns CDR1 LGHNA and CDR2 YSLEER. Unmatched junction bases numbered 12, after V lost 0 bases and J lost 4 bases. The CDR3 consists of 19 residues. The DNA for the CDR3 is TGCGCCAGCAGCCAAGATCCCCTAGCGGGGGGGTTGGCCTCAGAGACCCAGTACTTC. Its protein is CASSQDPLAGGLASETQYF.

The J gene is TRBJ2-1, the V gene TRBV27; no clear D gene. From germline, CDR1 is MNHEY and CDR2 SMNVEV (reference sequence). CDR3 length: 11 amino acids. The V end was cut by 6 bases, the J end by 9 bases, with 9 bases between. CDR3 DNA sequence: TGTGCCAGCAGCCAAGCGCCTGAGCAGTTCTTC. It encodes CASSQAPEQFF.

The chain couples TRBV11-2 to TRBJ2-3, with a weak D call TRBD2 (6 bases). With 2 bases removed from V and 4 bases from J, the gap between germline ends came to 13 bases. This CDR3 is built from 15 residues. CDR1 and CDR2 from the germline V gene are SGHAT and FQNNGV. DNA for the CDR3: TGTGCCAGCAGCTTAATGGGGGGATTGGCAGATACGCAGTATTTT. It is translated as CASSLMGGLADTQYF.

This clone came up once. The chain is built from TRBV6-1 and TRBJ1-1, with 7 bases that match TRBD1. With V trimmed by 3 bases and J by 0 bases, 13 bases remained unmatched. Germline V gives CDR1 MNHNS, CDR2 SASEGT. The CDR3 contains 18 residues. The CDR3 sequence: CASSDNFLTGSMNTEAFF. In nucleotides, the CDR3 is TGTGCCAGCAGTGATAACTTTTTGACAGGGAGCATGAACACTGAAGCTTTCTTT.

The chain uses TRBV7-9 and TRBJ1-1, with 8 bases fitting TRBD1. The germline gives CDR1 SEHNR, CDR2 FQNEAQ (reference sequence). V shed 5 bases, J shed 7 bases, and the junction held 6 bases outside the gene matches. CDR3 length equals 13 residues. CDR3 coding DNA: TGTGCCAGCAGCCCCCGGACAGGGAGTGAAGCTTTCTTT. Translating it yields CASSPRTGSEAFF. The full variable domain, in which reference TRBV7-9 and TRBJ1-1 provide the parts outside the CDR3, is DTGVSQNPRHKITKRGQNVTFRCDPISEHNRLYWYRQTLGQGPEFLTYFQNEAQLEKSRLLSDRFSAERPKGSFSTLEIQRTEQGDSAMYLCASSPRTGSEAFFGQGTRLTVV.

V is TRBV9 and J is TRBJ2-5; tentative D call: TRBD2 (5 bases). This CDR3 has 17 amino acids. Germline loops: CDR1 SGDLS, CDR2 YYNGEE. Trimming shortened V by 0 bases and J by 1 base, and 16 bases separated the two germline ends. CDR3 amino acids: CASSVGASRTFQETQYF. The CDR3 DNA sequence: TGTGCCAGCAGCGTAGGAGCTAGCCGGACTTTCCAAGAGACCCAGTACTTC.

The rearrangement joins TRBV6-5 to TRBJ1-5; D is uncertain. Trimming removed 4 bases from V and 3 bases from J, with 16 bases in between. Germline V gives CDR1 MNHEY, CDR2 SVGAGI. This CDR3 region has 16 residues. This CDR3 reads CASSSFPAGLNQPQHF. CDR3 sequence (DNA): TGTGCCAGCAGTTCCTTTCCCGCTGGGCTCAATCAGCCCCAGCATTTT.

The chain uses TRBV10-3 and TRBJ2-3; D is ambiguous. Germline values: CDR1 ENHRY, CDR2 SYGVKD. The CDR3 loop spans 13 amino acids. V shed 3 bases and J shed 2 bases, with 6 bases lying between them. The CDR3 protein is CAISDSYTDTQYF. For the CDR3, the DNA is TGTGCCATCAGTGATTCGTACACAGATACGCAGTATTTT.

The rearrangement uses TRBV19 and TRBJ1-2; TRBD1 matches 7 bases. CDR1 and CDR2 (germline): LNHDA, SQIVND (reference sequence). The CDR3 loop spans 12 amino acids. The ends lost 8 bases at V and 5 bases at J; junction bases unmatched: 5. The CDR3 nucleotides are TGTGCCAGTCGAGGGGGCGCTTATGGCTACACCTTC. Protein sequence: CASRGGAYGYTF.

This rearrangement joins TRBV7-3 to TRBJ1-2; 8 bases align to TRBD1. The CDR3 runs 13 residues. From germline, CDR1 is SGHTA and CDR2 FQGTGA. V trimming: 5 bases; J trimming: 4 bases; junction bases outside the gene matches: 3. The CDR3 DNA sequence: TGTGCCAGCAGCCTAGACAGGGGCTATGGCTACACCTTC. Its translation is CASSLDRGYGYTF.

In its sample, this clone was seen once. The chain combines TRBV5-4 with TRBJ2-2; 10 nucleotides agree with TRBD1. The CDR3 spans 15 residues. CDR1 SGHNT and CDR2 YYREEE come from the germline V gene (reference sequence). V was clipped by 2 bases and J by 7 bases; unmatched bases: 5. The DNA for the CDR3 is TGTGCCAGCAGCTTAAGGACAGGGGGTGTCGGGGAGCTGTTTTTT. Protein product: CASSLRTGGVGELFF.

The chain is built from TRBV25-1 and TRBJ2-5; 7 positions agree with TRBD1. In germline, CDR1 is MGHDK, CDR2 SYGVNS. The V gene end was trimmed by 4 bases and the J gene end by 4 bases; junction bases not matched to a gene: 9. The CDR3 has 15 amino acids. The CDR3: CASSVGGNRGETQYF. As DNA, the CDR3 is TGTGCCAGCAGTGTTGGAGGTAACAGGGGAGAGACCCAGTACTTC.

This clone was seen just once. The CDR3 is CASSVTGTDTQYF. The CDR3 DNA reads TGTGCCAGCAGCGTAACAGGAACAGATACGCAGTATTTT. This chain links TRBV9 with TRBJ2-3, with D perhaps matching TRBD1 (5 bases). V lost 1 base, J lost 3 bases, and 6 bases lay in between. The CDR3 is made up of 13 amino acids. The germline V gene has CDR1 SGDLS and CDR2 YYNGEE. Drawing the rest from reference TRBV9 and TRBJ2-3, the complete variable domain is DSGVTQTPKHLITATGQRVTLRCSPRSGDLSVYWYQQSLDQGLQFLIQYYNGEERAKGNILERFSAQQFPDLHSELNLSSLELGDSALYFCASSVTGTDTQYFGPGTRLTVL.

V usage is TRBV7-2 and J usage is TRBJ2-7, with TRBD1 matching 8 bases. CDR1 SGHTA and CDR2 FQGNSA come from the germline V gene. CDR3 length equals 15 residues. The V segment lost 5 bases and the J segment 6 bases; nucleotides outside the gene matches: 12. The CDR3 reads CASSPSSGGAAEQYF. Here the CDR3 DNA reads TGTGCCAGCAGCCCGTCTTCAGGGGGCGCGGCCGAGCAGTACTTC.

This clone was counted once. This rearrangement joins TRBV7-9 to TRBJ2-7, with TRBD2 identical over 8 bases. The germline gives CDR1 SEHNR, CDR2 FQNEAQ (reference sequence). This CDR3 has 14 residues. V trimming: 5 bases; J trimming: 5 bases; junction bases outside the gene matches: 8. As DNA, the CDR3 is TGTGCCAGCAGCCAGAGCACGGGAGGGGACGAGCAGTACTTC. It yields the protein CASSQSTGGDEQYF.

The chain has TRBV11-2 and TRBJ2-5; D possibly corresponds to TRBD1 (5 bases). The CDR3 is made up of 15 amino acids. V shed 5 bases and J shed 5 bases, with 18 bases lying between them. Germline CDR1 SGHAT, CDR2 FQNNGV. The CDR3 DNA follows: TGTGCCAGCAGCGCAAGGTCAAGGGGCGAGGAGACCCAGTACTTC. Translating it yields CASSARSRGEETQYF.

The chain couples TRBV2 to TRBJ2-7; 8 nucleotides align to TRBD1. J lost 7 bases, V lost 5 bases, and 10 bases had no gene match. Germline CDR1 SNHLY, CDR2 FYNNEI. The CDR3 has 14 residues. CDR3 sequence: CASSLMTGVWEQYF. CDR3 in DNA: TGTGCCAGCAGTCTTATGACAGGGGTATGGGAGCAGTACTTC. The variable domain in full, completed from reference TRBV2 and TRBJ2-7, reads EPEVTQTPSHQVTQMGQEVILRCVPISNHLYFYWYRQILGQKVEFLVSFYNNEISEKSEIFDDQFSVERPDGSNFTLKIRSTKLEDSAMYFCASSLMTGVWEQYFGPGTRLTVT.

This clone was picked up one time. The V and J genes are TRBV18 and TRBJ1-1; 8 bases map to TRBD1. The germline gives CDR1 KGHSH, CDR2 LQKENI. After removal of 1 base from V and 5 bases from J, the junction contained 9 bases not matched to a gene. The CDR3 is 16 amino acids. CDR3 bases: TGTGCCAGCTCACCACGGGTTGACAGGGGAGGAACTGAAGCTTTCTTT. Protein: CASSPRVDRGGTEAFF.